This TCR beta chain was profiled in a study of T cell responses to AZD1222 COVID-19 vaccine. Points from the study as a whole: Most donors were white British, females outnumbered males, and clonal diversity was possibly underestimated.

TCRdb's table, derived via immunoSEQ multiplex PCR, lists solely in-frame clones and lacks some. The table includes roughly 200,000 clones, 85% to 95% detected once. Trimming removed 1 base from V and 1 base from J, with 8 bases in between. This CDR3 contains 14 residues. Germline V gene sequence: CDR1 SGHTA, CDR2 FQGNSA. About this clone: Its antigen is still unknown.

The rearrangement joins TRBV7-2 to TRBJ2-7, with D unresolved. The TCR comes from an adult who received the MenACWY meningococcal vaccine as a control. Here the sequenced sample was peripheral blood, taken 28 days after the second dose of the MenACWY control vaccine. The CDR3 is CASSLGATSYEQYF. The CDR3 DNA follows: TGTGCCAGCAGCTTAGGGGCTACATCCTACGAGCAGTACTTC.